This is a list of T cell receptor beta chains from one sample in a study of blood T cell repertoires in COVID-19. Produced via immunoSEQ multiplex PCR; TCRdb's table is partial and in-frame only. The table records some 180,000 clones, just under 85% of them present only once. What was sequenced was peripheral blood. These receptor sequences come from a woman of 80 years or more with COVID-19, enrolled during active disease. Both conserved end residues are part of each CDR3. The D gene is left open where the match is weak. Clone size is shown for a subset of rows, as once, few, many or a class of expanded clone.

J,V,D,size,DNA,CDR3
TRBJ1-1,TRBV11-1,TRBD1,-,TGTGCCAGCAGCCGGGGACAGGGTATGAACACTGAAGCTTTCTTT,CASSRGQGMNTEAFF
TRBJ1-2,TRBV3-1/TRBV3-2,-,-,TGTGCCAGCAGCCAAGCGGACATCGGGAACTATGGCTACACCTTC,CASSQADIGNYGYTF
TRBJ2-5,TRBV11-2,-,once,TGTGCCAGCAGCTTGAGCGGATCAGGAACAGAGACCCAGTACTTC,CASSLSGSGTETQYF
TRBJ2-2,TRBV12-3/TRBV12-4,-,once,TGTGCCAGCAGTCTTTTGAGGGCCGGGGAGCTGTTTTTT,CASSLLRAGELFF
TRBJ1-1,TRBV7-3,-,once,TGTGCCAGCAGCCCGACAGCGGGGGGCACTGAAGCTTTCTTT,CASSPTAGGTEAFF
TRBJ2-3,TRBV5-1,-,-,TGCGCCAGCAGCTTGCCTAGTACGACAGATACGCAGTATTTT,CASSLPSTTDTQYF
TRBJ2-7,TRBV5-1,-,-,TGCGCCAGCAGCCGAACCGTACAGGGCTCCCTTGGTGAGCAGTACTTC,CASSRTVQGSLGEQYF
TRBJ2-7,TRBV2,TRBD1,-,TGTGCCAGCACCGGGACAGGAGCCTCCTACGAGCAGTACTTC,CASTGTGASYEQYF
TRBJ2-1,TRBV18,TRBD2,few,TGTGCCAGCTCACCGTTGGCTCTAGCGGTCAACAATGAGCAGTTCTTC,CASSPLALAVNNEQFF
TRBJ2-7,TRBV28,-,-,TGTGCCAGCAGTTTGGCAGGGATCCACGAGCAGTACTTC,CASSLAGIHEQYF
TRBJ1-1,TRBV7-9,TRBD1,-,TGTGCCAGCAGCGGATATGTTCGGACAGGGTACACTGAAGCTTTCTTT,CASSGYVRTGYTEAFF
TRBJ2-7,TRBV30,-,once,TGTGCCCAGGGGAGGGGCTACGAGCAGTACTTC,CAQGRGYEQYF
TRBJ1-2,TRBV2,-,-,TGTGCCAGCAGCCCGGACAGCCGATTTAACTATGGCTACACCTTC,CASSPDSRFNYGYTF
TRBJ2-5,TRBV24-1,-,once,TGTGCCACCAGCCCGAAAGTGGCGGACCAAGAGACCCAGTACTTC,CATSPKVADQETQYF
TRBJ2-7,TRBV2,TRBD1,once,TGTGCCAGCAGGCCCACGGGACAGGGGCCCGAGCAGTACTTC,CASRPTGQGPEQYF
TRBJ2-3,TRBV6-4,TRBD2,-,TGTGCCAGCCGCCTAACTAGCGGGACTTATACGCAGTATTTT,CASRLTSGTYTQYF
TRBJ2-3,TRBV15,-,many,TGTGCCACCAGCATACAGGGAGGGGCAGATACGCAGTATTTT,CATSIQGGADTQYF
TRBJ2-1,TRBV11-1,TRBD1,-,TGTGCCAGCAGCTTTACAGGGGCGTCCTACAATGAGCAGTTCTTC,CASSFTGASYNEQFF
TRBJ1-1,TRBV18,-,-,TGTGCCAGCTGCCAAGGGGCCGACACTGAAGCTTTCTTT,CASCQGADTEAFF
TRBJ2-3,TRBV2,TRBD1,-,TGTGCCAGCAGCCGGGACAGTAACACAGATACGCAGTATTTT,CASSRDSNTDTQYF
TRBJ2-7,TRBV5-1,TRBD1,once,TGCGCCAGCAGCCAACAGGGGTTGTCCTACGAGCAGTACTTC,CASSQQGLSYEQYF
TRBJ2-7,TRBV5-1,TRBD2,-,TGCGCCAGCAGCCCGGGACTAGCGGCCTACGAGCAGTACTTC,CASSPGLAAYEQYF